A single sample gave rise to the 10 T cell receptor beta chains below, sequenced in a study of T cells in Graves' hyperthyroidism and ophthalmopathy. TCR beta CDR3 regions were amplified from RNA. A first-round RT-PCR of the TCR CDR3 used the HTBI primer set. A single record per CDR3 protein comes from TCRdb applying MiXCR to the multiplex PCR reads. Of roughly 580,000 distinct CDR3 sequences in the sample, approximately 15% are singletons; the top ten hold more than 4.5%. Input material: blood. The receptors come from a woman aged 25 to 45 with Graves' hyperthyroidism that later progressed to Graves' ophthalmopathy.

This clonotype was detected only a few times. CDR3 loop: CASSHGGGEDYNEQFF. CDR3 bases: TGCGCCAGCAGCCATGGGGGGGGCGAGGATTACAATGAGCAGTTCTTC. The chain is built from TRBV5-1 and TRBJ2-1, with D tentatively TRBD2 (7 bases). The CDR3 covers 16 residues. Per germline, CDR1 SGHRS and CDR2 YFSETQ. The V end was cut by 4 bases, the J end by 4 bases, with 18 bases between.

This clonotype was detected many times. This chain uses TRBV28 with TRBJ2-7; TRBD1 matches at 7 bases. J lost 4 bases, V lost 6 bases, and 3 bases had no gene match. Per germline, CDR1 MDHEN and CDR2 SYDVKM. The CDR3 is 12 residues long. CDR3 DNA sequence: TGTGCCAGCAGAAGGGGGCCGTACGAGCAGTACTTC. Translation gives CASRRGPYEQYF.

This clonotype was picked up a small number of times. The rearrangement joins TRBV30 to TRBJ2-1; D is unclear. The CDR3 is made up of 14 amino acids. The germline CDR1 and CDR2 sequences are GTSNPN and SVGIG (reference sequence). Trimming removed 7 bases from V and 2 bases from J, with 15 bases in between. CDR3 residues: CASEIRYPYNEQFF. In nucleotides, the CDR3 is TGTGCCTCGGAAATTCGGTATCCCTACAATGAGCAGTTCTTC. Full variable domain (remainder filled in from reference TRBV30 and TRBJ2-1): SQTIHQWPATLVQPVGSPLSLECTVEGTSNPNLYWYRQAAGRGLQLLFYSVGIGQISSEVPQNLSASRPQDRQFILSSKKLLLSDSGFYLCASEIRYPYNEQFFGPGTRLTVL.

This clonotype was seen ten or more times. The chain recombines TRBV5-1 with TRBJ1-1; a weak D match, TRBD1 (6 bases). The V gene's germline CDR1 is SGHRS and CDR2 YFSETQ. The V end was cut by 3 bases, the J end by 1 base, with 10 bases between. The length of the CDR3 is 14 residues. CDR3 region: CASSYRTANTEAFF. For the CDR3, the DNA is TGCGCCAGCAGCTACCGGACAGCGAACACTGAAGCTTTCTTT.

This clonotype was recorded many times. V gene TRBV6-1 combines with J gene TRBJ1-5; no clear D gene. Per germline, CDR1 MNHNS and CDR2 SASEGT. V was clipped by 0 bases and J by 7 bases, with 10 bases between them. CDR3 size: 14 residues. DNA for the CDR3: TGTGCCAGCAGTGAAGCGGTGAGTAGGCAGCCCCAGCATTTT. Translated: CASSEAVSRQPQHF.

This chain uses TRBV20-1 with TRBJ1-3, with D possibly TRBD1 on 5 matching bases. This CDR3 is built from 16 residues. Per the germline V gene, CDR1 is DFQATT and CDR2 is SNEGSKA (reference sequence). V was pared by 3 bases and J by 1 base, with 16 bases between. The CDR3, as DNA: TGCAGTGCTAGTTCCGAGACAGCAAGTTCTGGAAACACCATATATTTT. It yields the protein CSASSETASSGNTIYF.

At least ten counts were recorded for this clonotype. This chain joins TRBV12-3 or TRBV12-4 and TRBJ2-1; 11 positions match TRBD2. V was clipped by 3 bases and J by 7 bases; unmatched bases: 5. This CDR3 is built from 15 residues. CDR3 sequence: CASSFSGTSGNEQFF. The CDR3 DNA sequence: TGTGCCAGCAGTTTCTCCGGGACTAGCGGAAATGAGCAGTTCTTC.

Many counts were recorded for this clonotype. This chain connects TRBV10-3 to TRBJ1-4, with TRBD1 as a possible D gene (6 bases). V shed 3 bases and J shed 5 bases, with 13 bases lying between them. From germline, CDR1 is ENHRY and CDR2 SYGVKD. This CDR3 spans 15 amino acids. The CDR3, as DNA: TGTGCCATCAGTGACATGGACAGCAAAAATGAAAAACTGTTTTTT. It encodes CAISDMDSKNEKLFF.

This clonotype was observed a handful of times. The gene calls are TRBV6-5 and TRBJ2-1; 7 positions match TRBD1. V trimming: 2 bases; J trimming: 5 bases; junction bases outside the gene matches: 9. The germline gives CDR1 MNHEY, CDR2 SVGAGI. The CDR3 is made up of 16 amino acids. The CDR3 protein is CASSYHDRAPNNEQFF. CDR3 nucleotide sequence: TGTGCCAGCAGTTACCACGACAGGGCCCCCAACAATGAGCAGTTCTTC.

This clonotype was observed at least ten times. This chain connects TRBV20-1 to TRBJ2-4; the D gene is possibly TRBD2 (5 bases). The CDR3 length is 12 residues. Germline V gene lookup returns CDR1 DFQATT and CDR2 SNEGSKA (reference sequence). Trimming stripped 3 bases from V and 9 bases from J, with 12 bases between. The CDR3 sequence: CSASSAAGIQYF. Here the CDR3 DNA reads TGCAGTGCTAGTAGTGCGGCGGGCATTCAGTACTTC.